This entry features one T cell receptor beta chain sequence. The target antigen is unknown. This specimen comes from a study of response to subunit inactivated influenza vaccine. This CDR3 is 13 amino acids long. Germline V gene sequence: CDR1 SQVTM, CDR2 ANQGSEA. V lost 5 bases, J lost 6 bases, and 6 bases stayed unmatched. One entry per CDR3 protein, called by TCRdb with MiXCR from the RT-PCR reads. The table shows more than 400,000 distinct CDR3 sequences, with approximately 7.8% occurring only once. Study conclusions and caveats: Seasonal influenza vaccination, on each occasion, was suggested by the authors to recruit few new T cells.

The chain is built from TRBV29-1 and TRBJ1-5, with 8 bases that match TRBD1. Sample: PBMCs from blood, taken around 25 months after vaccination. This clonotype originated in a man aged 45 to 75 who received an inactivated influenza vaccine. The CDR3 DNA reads TGCAGCGTTCGACAGGGGCCGGGTCAGCCCCAGCATTTT. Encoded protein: CSVRQGPGQPQHF.